One and the same sample provided the 24 T cell receptor beta chains below, sequenced in a study of cytomegalovirus exposure and HLA in healthy donors. This PCR relied on a set of 60 Vbeta primers and 13 Jbeta primers. Method: immunoSEQ multiplex PCR; TCRdb's copy keeps in-frame clones and lacks some. In the table there are approximately 150,000 clones, about 80% of which are singletons. Sequencing input: PBMCs. The receptor source for this set is a woman in her thirties or forties in good health and CMV-seronegative.

Written as DNA, the CDR3 is TGTGCCAGCAGCCAGGAGAGCGGGGGCAATGAGCAGTTCTTC. Translating it yields CASSQESGGNEQFF. V usage is TRBV4-2 and J usage is TRBJ2-1, with 8 nucleotides matching TRBD2. This CDR3 spans 14 amino acids. The V gene end was trimmed by 3 bases and the J gene end by 6 bases; junction bases not matched to a gene: 4. CDR1 LGHNA and CDR2 YNFKEQ come from the germline V gene.

The genes are TRBV19 and TRBJ2-3; D is unclear. This CDR3 contains 17 residues. Trimming left V 0 bases short and J 0 bases short, with 13 bases between. CDR1 and CDR2 from the germline V gene are LNHDA and SQIVND (reference sequence). This CDR3 reads CASSIEFRATSTDTQYF. The CDR3 DNA reads TGTGCCAGTAGTATAGAGTTTAGAGCCACTAGCACAGATACGCAGTATTTT.

The chain couples TRBV11-3 to TRBJ1-5; D is unclear. The CDR3 covers 19 residues. In germline, CDR1 is SGHNT, CDR2 YENEEA. V was trimmed by 1 base and J by 0 bases, leaving 19 bases between them. CDR3 sequence (DNA): TGTGCCAGCAGCTTAGGGCGGGGTTTCATACTCAATAGCAATCAGCCCCAGCATTTT. Translation: CASSLGRGFILNSNQPQHF.

This clone has just a few counts. The chain uses TRBV28 and TRBJ2-4; weak D call: TRBD1 (5 bases). Germline V gene lookup returns CDR1 MDHEN and CDR2 SYDVKM. V shed 1 base and J shed 0 bases, with 13 bases lying between them. CDR3 length: 17 residues. This CDR3 reads CASSLYRRTLAKNIQYF. CDR3 in DNA: TGTGCCAGCAGTTTATACCGAAGGACACTAGCCAAAAACATTCAGTACTTC.

The J gene is TRBJ2-1, the V gene TRBV19, with a tentative D call TRBD1 (7 bases). Germline V lookup: CDR1 LNHDA, CDR2 SQIVND (reference sequence). V was trimmed by 7 bases and J by 5 bases, leaving 15 bases between them. The CDR3 sequence is 14 residues long. The CDR3 spells CASIQGGGNNEQFF. CDR3 nucleotides: TGTGCCAGTATCCAGGGGGGCGGGAACAATGAGCAGTTCTTC.

The J gene is TRBJ2-1, the V gene TRBV10-1, with no clear D. V was trimmed by 2 bases and J by 0 bases, leaving 14 bases between them. This CDR3 has 17 residues. Germline V CDR1 and CDR2: WNHNN, SYGVQD (reference sequence). As DNA, the CDR3 is TGCGCCAGCAGTGAGGAGGCAGCTATACTCTCCTACAATGAGCAGTTCTTC. Protein: CASSEEAAILSYNEQFF.

This chain uses TRBV5-6 with TRBJ2-1, with 7 bases identical to TRBD2. Germline V gene data show CDR1 as SGHDT and CDR2 as YYEEEE. The ends lost 3 bases at V and 3 bases at J; junction bases unmatched: 9. The CDR3 is 16 amino acids. CDR3 loop: CASSSFLAALYNEQFF. The CDR3 DNA is TGTGCCAGCAGCTCCTTCCTAGCGGCCCTCTACAATGAGCAGTTCTTC.

This chain connects TRBV27 to TRBJ2-7; possible D gene TRBD2, 5 bases. Trimming cost V 2 bases and J 2 bases, with 13 bases left between them. Germline assignment: CDR1 MNHEY and CDR2 SMNVEV (reference sequence). The CDR3 totals 15 residues. CDR3 bases: TGTGCCAGCAGTTTAGGCGCGGGTCTGGCCTACGAGCAGTACTTC. Amino acid sequence: CASSLGAGLAYEQYF.

The rearrangement links TRBV28 to TRBJ1-1; D call uncertain. CDR3 length: 16 amino acids. Trimming took off 7 bases at V and 1 base at J, with 19 bases between the two ends. Germline V gene data show CDR1 as MDHEN and CDR2 as SYDVKM. The CDR3 spells CASTLSPAISNTEAFF. The CDR3 DNA follows: TGTGCCAGCACCCTATCTCCTGCGATATCGAACACTGAAGCTTTCTTT.

Comments on this clone: One junction end does not reproduce the germline sequence, and a read error may be involved. This rearrangement joins TRBV7-9 to TRBJ2-1; a weak D match, TRBD2 (6 bases). Per germline, CDR1 SEHNR and CDR2 FQNEAQ (reference sequence). The CDR3 has 16 residues. DNA of the CDR3: TGTTCCAGCACATCCACGCCGGGGGTCTCCTACAATGAGCAGTTCTTC. This codes for CSSTSTPGVSYNEQFF. Variable domain in full (rest from reference TRBV7-9 and TRBJ2-1): DTGVSQNPRHKITKRGQNVTFRCDPISEHNRLYWYRQTLGQGPEFLTYFQNEAQLEKSRLLSDRFSAERPKGSFSTLEIQRTEQGDSAMYLCSSTSTPGVSYNEQFFGPGTRLTVL.

The V call is TRBV5-1, the J call TRBJ2-1; TRBD1 matches at 7 bases. With 0 bases clipped from V and 5 bases from J, the junction kept 2 bases outside the gene matches. Germline V gene lookup returns CDR1 SGHRS and CDR2 YFSETQ. CDR3 length equals 14 residues. This CDR3 reads CASSLGQGNNEQFF. The CDR3 bases are TGCGCCAGCAGCTTGGGACAGGGAAACAATGAGCAGTTCTTC. The variable domain in full, completed from reference TRBV5-1 and TRBJ2-1, reads KAGVTQTPRYLIKTRGQQVTLSCSPISGHRSVSWYQQTPGQGLQFLFEYFSETQRNKGNFPGRFSGRQFSNSRSEMNVSTLELGDSALYLCASSLGQGNNEQFFGPGTRLTVL.

The chain uses TRBV4-3 and TRBJ1-2, with D possibly TRBD1 on 5 matching bases. Between the trimmed V and J ends, which lost 1 base and 3 bases, there was a span of 6 bases. Looked up from germline, CDR1 is LGHNA and CDR2 is YSLEER. This CDR3 is built from 13 residues. The CDR3: CASSQAGDYGYTF. The CDR3 nucleotides read TGCGCCAGCAGCCAAGCGGGGGACTATGGCTACACCTTC.

The chain joins TRBV5-6 to TRBJ2-7; no clear D. The CDR3 length is 14 residues. Germline V CDR1 and CDR2: SGHDT, YYEEEE. V was clipped by 0 bases and J by 5 bases, with 12 bases between them. The CDR3 nucleotides read TGTGCCAGCAGCTTGGAGTTGGCAGGAAACGAGCAGTACTTC. The encoded protein is CASSLELAGNEQYF.

This clone occurred a few times. The chain joins TRBV18 to TRBJ2-7; the D gene is possibly TRBD1 (6 bases). The germline V gene has CDR1 KGHSH and CDR2 LQKENI. The CDR3 is 14 amino acids. The V end lost 3 bases, the J end lost 2 bases, and 11 bases lay between the germline ends. The CDR3 DNA reads as TGTGCCAGCTCACCCGGGACATCTACCTACGAGCAGTACTTC. Protein: CASSPGTSTYEQYF.

This clone turned up a few times. The chain recombines TRBV27 with TRBJ2-5; D is perhaps TRBD1 (6 bases). CDR1 MNHEY and CDR2 SMNVEV come from the germline V gene (reference sequence). There are 16 residues in the CDR3. Trimming took 2 bases from V and 3 from J, leaving 16 bases between them. CDR3 region: CASSLGWGRTEETQYF. In nucleotides, the CDR3 is TGTGCCAGCAGTTTAGGGTGGGGGCGTACGGAAGAGACCCAGTACTTC.

The chain recombines TRBV19 with TRBJ1-5; weak D call: TRBD1 (6 bases). Looked up from germline, CDR1 is LNHDA and CDR2 is SQIVND (reference sequence). CDR3 length: 15 amino acids. The ends were cut back, 5 bases at V and 0 bases at J, with 11 bases in the middle. The CDR3 is CASSQDRSSNQPQHF. CDR3 nucleotide sequence: TGTGCCAGTAGTCAAGACAGGTCTAGCAATCAGCCCCAGCATTTT.

The chain recombines TRBV5-1 with TRBJ2-7; D ambiguous. The CDR3 has 14 residues. The germline gives CDR1 SGHRS, CDR2 YFSETQ. Deletions cut 8 bases from V and 2 bases from J, with 17 bases between. CDR3 amino acids: CARAPYPPTYEQYF. The CDR3 DNA is TGCGCCAGAGCTCCTTACCCCCCGACCTACGAGCAGTACTTC.

The chain links TRBV30 to TRBJ2-1; 11 bases are shared with TRBD2. CDR3 length: 14 amino acids. Germline lookup yields CDR1 GTSNPN and CDR2 SVGIG (reference sequence). J lost 8 bases, V lost 7 bases, and 10 bases had no gene match. This CDR3 is CASRLAGSVDEQFF. DNA for the CDR3: TGTGCCTCTCGACTAGCGGGATCGGTCGATGAGCAGTTCTTC.

The chain is built from TRBV29-1 and TRBJ2-5; D not certain. Germline V gives CDR1 SQVTM, CDR2 ANQGSEA. V lost 2 bases and J 5 bases, leaving 9 bases between the germline ends. This CDR3 spans 12 amino acids. The CDR3 sequence: CSVESTRETQYF. CDR3 DNA: TGCAGCGTTGAATCCACTCGGGAGACCCAGTACTTC.

The rearrangement joins TRBV29-1 to TRBJ1-1; TRBD1 matches 10 bases. Germline V gene sequence: CDR1 SQVTM, CDR2 ANQGSEA. V lost 7 bases to trimming and J lost 6 bases; unmatched junction nucleotides: 8. This CDR3 has 13 amino acids. The CDR3 DNA reads as TGCAGCGCGGCGGGACAGGGGATCCCTGAAGCTTTCTTT. This sequence encodes CSAAGQGIPEAFF.

V is TRBV10-1 and J is TRBJ2-1, with TRBD2 matching over 8 bases. The CDR3 runs to 15 residues. Germline assignment: CDR1 WNHNN and CDR2 SYGVQD (reference sequence). J was trimmed by 2 bases and V by 0 bases; bases with no gene match: 0. CDR3 sequence reads: CASSESTSAYNEQFF. The CDR3 coding sequence is TGCGCCAGCAGTGAGTCGACTAGCGCCTACAATGAGCAGTTCTTC.

This CDR3 is CASSDLGLEYYEQYF. For the CDR3, the DNA is TGTGCCAGCAGTGACTTGGGACTAGAGTACTACGAGCAGTACTTC. The chain links TRBV6-6 to TRBJ2-7; the match to TRBD2 covers 8 bases. Looked up from germline, CDR1 is MNHNY and CDR2 is SVGAGI (reference sequence). Trimming cost V 5 bases and J 3 bases; bases outside gene matches: 9. The CDR3 length is 15 residues.

The chain recombines TRBV7-2 with TRBJ2-7, with TRBD2 as a possible D gene (6 bases). Trimming removed 1 base from V and 2 bases from J, with 12 bases in between. The V gene's germline CDR1 is SGHTA and CDR2 FQGNSA. The CDR3 is 15 residues long. CDR3 sequence (DNA): TGTGCCAGCAGCTTAGGGCGGGGACCCCCCTACGAGCAGTACTTC. Encoded protein: CASSLGRGPPYEQYF.

V gene TRBV9 combines with J gene TRBJ1-2; 7 bases line up with TRBD1. Trimming took 3 bases from V and 2 from J; bases not matched to a gene: 1. The CDR3 is made up of 13 amino acids. CDR1 is SGDLS, CDR2 YYNGEE, per germline. The CDR3 coding sequence is TGTGCCAGCAGCGAACAGGGGAACTATGGCTACACCTTC. Protein sequence: CASSEQGNYGYTF.